This note documents a single T cell receptor (beta chain) sequence. The sample is drawn from a study of blood T cell repertoires in COVID-19. Study in general: Acute and convalescent COVID-19 specimens originated in the United States, Italy and Spain. Sources were T cells, B-cell-depleted T cells, or PBMCs; the material itself was cDNA or gDNA.

This CDR3 contains 15 residues. Germline CDR1 and CDR2: KGHSH and LQKENI. V lost 1 base, J lost 4 bases, and 2 bases stayed unmatched. In the study's own analysis: For nucleated cells, counts were estimated from reference gene primer amplification. The table came from immunoSEQ multiplex PCR; TCRdb's copy has only in-frame clones and leaves some out. V and J calls plus clone size are reproduced from that table; the DNA served to infer D and trimming. In the table there are about 260,000 clones, around 86% of which are singletons. The TCR comes from a man aged 35 to 55 with active or convalescent COVID-19. The sequencing sample was made of peripheral blood. The chain joins TRBV18 to TRBJ1-1; 11 bases are shared with TRBD1. CDR3 region: CASSPRDRGSTEAFF. The CDR3, as DNA: TGTGCCAGCTCACCACGGGACAGGGGGAGCACTGAAGCTTTCTTT. The full variable domain, completed using reference TRBV18 and TRBJ1-1, is NAGVMQNPRHLVRRRGQEARLRCSPMKGHSHVYWYRQLPEEGLKFMVYLQKENIIDESGMPKERFSAEFPKEGPSILRIQQVVRGDSAAYFCASSPRDRGSTEAFFGQGTRLTVV.